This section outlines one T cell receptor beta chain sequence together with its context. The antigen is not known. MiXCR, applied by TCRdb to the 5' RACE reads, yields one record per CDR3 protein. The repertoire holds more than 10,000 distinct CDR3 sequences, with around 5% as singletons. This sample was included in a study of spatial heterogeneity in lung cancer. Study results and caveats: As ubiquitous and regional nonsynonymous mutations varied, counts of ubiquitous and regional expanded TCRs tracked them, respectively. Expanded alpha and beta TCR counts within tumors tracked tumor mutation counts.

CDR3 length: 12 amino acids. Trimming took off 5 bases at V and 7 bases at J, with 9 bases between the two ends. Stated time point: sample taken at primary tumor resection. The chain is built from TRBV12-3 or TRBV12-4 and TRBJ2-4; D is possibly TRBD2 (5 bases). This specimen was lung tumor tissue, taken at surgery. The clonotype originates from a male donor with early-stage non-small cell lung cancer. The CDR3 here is CASSTGSNIQYF. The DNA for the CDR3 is TGTGCCAGCAGTACGGGATCGAACATTCAGTACTTC.